This T cell receptor (beta chain) was found in a study of T-cell memory formation after mild COVID-19. TCRdb itself ran the 5' RACE reads through MiXCR, one entry per CDR3 protein. The sample carries about 150,000 distinct CDR3 sequences, roughly 28% recorded once. The V gene's germline CDR1 is MNHEY and CDR2 SVGEGT. The V and J ends lost 10 bases and 6 bases, in that order; junction bases with no gene match: 11. The CDR3 covers 14 residues. The sequence came from an adult woman who had mild COVID-19 (a few samples of this study predate the infection). Cell type and time point are not known. Material: PBMCs or a T cell subset sorted from them (not recorded which). This chain links TRBV6-2 or TRBV6-3 with TRBJ2-1, with TRBD2 identical over 8 bases. Written as DNA, the CDR3 is TGTGCCACTGCGGGACTAGGAGGGGCCAATGAGCAGTTCTTC. This translates into CATAGLGGANEQFF.